This passage covers 4 T cell receptor beta chains from one sample sequenced in a study of T cell clonality in common variable immunodeficiency. Using immunoSEQ multiplex PCR, the repertoire was profiled, and TCRdb retains in-frame clones only, with some absent. The sample shows approximately 38,000 clones, no singletons; the ten largest hold 5% to 6.5%. Study observations and caveats: Fewer deletions and N-nucleotide insertions were reportedly seen in common variable immunodeficiency TCR beta sequences.

What these receptors recognize is not known. Specimen: peripheral blood mononuclear cells. The source of these receptors is a human donor with common variable immunodeficiency.

This clone was observed a handful of times. Read coverage stops 3 residues before the CDR3 terminus; the germline J gene supplies the remainder. The chain combines TRBV11-3 with TRBJ2-1; 9 nucleotides align to TRBD1. This CDR3 has 15 residues. The V segment lost 5 bases and the J segment 7 bases; nucleotides outside the gene matches: 9. Germline V gene sequence: CDR1 SGHNT, CDR2 YENEEA. CDR3 DNA, as far as it was read: TGTGCCAGCAGCCCCGGGGACAGGGTAAGAAATGAG. Its protein product is CASSPGDRVRNE. The complete CDR3 reads CASSPGDRVRNEQFF.

There are many counts of this clone. Coverage ceases 3 residues before the CDR3 finishes, and the germline J gene fills in the end. This sequence joins TRBV30 and TRBJ1-4; 9 bases are a match to TRBD1. This CDR3 is 18 amino acids long. With V trimmed by 2 bases and J by 0 bases, 10 bases remained unmatched. Germline values: CDR1 GTSNPN, CDR2 SVGIG (reference sequence). CDR3 loop: CAWSPGTGYFTTNEKLFF. The CDR3 bases that were read are TGTGCCTGGAGTCCCGGGACAGGGTACTTTACAACTAATGAAAAA. Using reference TRBV30 and TRBJ1-4 for the parts outside the CDR3, the full variable domain is SQTIHQWPATLVQPVGSPLSLECTVEGTSNPNLYWYRQAAGRGLQLLFYSVGIGQISSEVPQNLSASRPQDRQFILSSKKLLLSDSGFYLCAWSPGTGYFTTNEKLFFGSGTQLSVL.

This clone was seen repeatedly, ten times or more. The CDR3 bases that were read are TGTGCCAGTAGTCTATGGGCCTCGGACAATCAGCCC. Its translation is CASSLWASDNQP. The full CDR3 protein is CASSLWASDNQPQHF. This chain uses TRBV19 with TRBJ1-5; no clear D gene. With the read ending 3 residues before the CDR3 end, the germline J gene is used to fill in that end. The CDR3 covers 15 residues. Between the trimmed V and J ends, which lost 5 bases and 3 bases, there was a span of 14 bases. Germline-derived CDR1 and CDR2 are LNHDA and SQIVND (reference sequence).

This clone was picked up a small number of times. The sequenced fragment ends 3 residues before the CDR3 boundary, so the rest is inferred from the germline J gene. The chain uses TRBV30 and TRBJ2-6, with a tentative D call TRBD1 (5 bases). The CDR3 runs to 14 residues. Trimming removed 4 bases from V and 4 bases from J, with 11 bases in between. From germline, CDR1 is GTSNPN and CDR2 SVGIG (reference sequence). The CDR3 region is CAWTYRRGANVLTF. CDR3 DNA (partial): TGTGCCTGGACCTACAGGAGAGGGGCCAACGTC. Drawing the rest from reference TRBV30 and TRBJ2-6, the complete variable domain is SQTIHQWPATLVQPVGSPLSLECTVEGTSNPNLYWYRQAAGRGLQLLFYSVGIGQISSEVPQNLSASRPQDRQFILSSKKLLLSDSGFYLCAWTYRRGANVLTFGAGSRLTVL.